This entry is about one T cell receptor (beta chain). The antigen is undetermined. This sample was taken from a study of breast tumors, draining lymph nodes, adjacent tissues. The study's findings and limits: The lymph node origin of tumor T cells was framed as consistent with a hypothesis, not demonstrated. Luminal-like breast cancer showed significantly greater tumor-nontumor repertoire similarity than basal-like breast cancer did. Findings are consistent with lymph node origin and intratumoral expansion of most tumor T cells. Tumor repertoires ranked between lymph nodes and nontumor tissue in diversity, with V and J gene preferences.

Germline CDR1 reads DFQATT; CDR2 reads SNEGSKA (reference sequence). The CDR3 runs to 12 residues. TCRdb re-analysed the multiplex PCR reads in MiXCR, keeping a single row per CDR3 protein. The table records approximately 28,000 distinct CDR3 sequences, about 60% of them present only once. This TCR was sampled from a female donor with breast cancer. Some clones in this sample may be carry-over from other donors' samples. The V call is TRBV20-1, the J call TRBJ2-3, with 15 bases that match TRBD2. The material sequenced was breast tumor tissue. CDR3 loop: CGGLAGGDTQYF. DNA for the CDR3: TGCGGGGGACTAGCGGGAGGAGATACGCAGTATTTT.